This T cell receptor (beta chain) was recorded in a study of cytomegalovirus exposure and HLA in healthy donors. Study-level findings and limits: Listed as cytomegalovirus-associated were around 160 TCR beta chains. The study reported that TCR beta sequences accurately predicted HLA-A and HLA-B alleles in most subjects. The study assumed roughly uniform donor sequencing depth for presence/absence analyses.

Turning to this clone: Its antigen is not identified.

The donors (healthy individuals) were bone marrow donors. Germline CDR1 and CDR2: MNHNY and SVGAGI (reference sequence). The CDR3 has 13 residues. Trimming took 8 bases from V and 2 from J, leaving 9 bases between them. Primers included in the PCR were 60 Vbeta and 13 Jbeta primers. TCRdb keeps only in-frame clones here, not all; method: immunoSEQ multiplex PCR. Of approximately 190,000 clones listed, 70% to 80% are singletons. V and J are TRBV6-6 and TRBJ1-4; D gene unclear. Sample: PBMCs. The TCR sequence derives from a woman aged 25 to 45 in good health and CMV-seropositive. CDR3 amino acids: CASHGGTNEKLFF. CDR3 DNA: TGTGCCAGCCACGGAGGGACTAATGAAAAACTGTTTTTT.